The entry below gives a single T cell receptor beta chain sequence along with its context. Clones were read by immunoSEQ multiplex PCR, and TCRdb kept only the in-frame ones, dropping some. Counted here are some 51,000 clones, around 86% occurring once; the ten biggest clones make up 16%. Locally advanced or metastatic urothelial carcinoma was diagnosed in the patients. This sample is part of a study of PD-L1 blockade in urothelial cancer. Study summary: Starting in the mid-2010s, patients were given atezolizumab (1,200 mg intravenously every 3 weeks).

Germline values: CDR1 SGHNT, CDR2 YYREEE (reference sequence). The ends were cut back, 5 bases at V and 2 bases at J, with 16 bases in the middle. CDR3 size: 15 residues. The chain links TRBV5-4 to TRBJ1-1; D is uncertain. The sequenced sample was PBMCs, obtained around atezolizumab (anti-PD-L1) treatment. The TCR sequence derives from a man aged 60-69 years with urothelial cancer. CDR3 coding DNA: TGTGCCAGCAGTCCCTCGCCAGGCTTTAACACTGAAGCTTTCTTT. It yields the protein CASSPSPGFNTEAFF.